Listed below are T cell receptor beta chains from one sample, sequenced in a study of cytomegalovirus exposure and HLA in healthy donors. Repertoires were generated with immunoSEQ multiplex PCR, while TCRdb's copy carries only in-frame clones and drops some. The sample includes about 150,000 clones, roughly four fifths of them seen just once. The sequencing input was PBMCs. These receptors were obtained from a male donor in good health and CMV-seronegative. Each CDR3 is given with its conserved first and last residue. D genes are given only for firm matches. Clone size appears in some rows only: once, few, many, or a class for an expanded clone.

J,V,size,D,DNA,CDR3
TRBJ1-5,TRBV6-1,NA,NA,TGTGCCAGCAGTGGGACACCCACTTATTATAGCAATCAGCCCCAGCATTTT,CASSGTPTYYSNQPQHF
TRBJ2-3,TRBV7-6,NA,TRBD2,TGTGCCAGCAGCTCCCTAGCGGGGTCGGGAGATACGCAGTATTTT,CASSSLAGSGDTQYF
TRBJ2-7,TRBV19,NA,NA,TGTGCCAGTAGTATCGTGGGGCAGAACGAGCAGTACTTC,CASSIVGQNEQYF
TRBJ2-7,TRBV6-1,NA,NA,TGTGCCAGCAGTGTGAGGGCCTACGAGCAGTACTTC,CASSVRAYEQYF
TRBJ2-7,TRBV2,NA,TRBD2,TGTGCCAGCAGTGAAGGGATCCGAACTAGCGGGCTATGGGGCGAGCAGTACTTC,CASSEGIRTSGLWGEQYF
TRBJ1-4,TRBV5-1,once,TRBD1,TGCGCCAGCAGCTTGGGACAGGGGGTTCAAAAACTGTTTTTT,CASSLGQGVQKLFF
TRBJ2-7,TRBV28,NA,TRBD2,TGTGCCAGCAGAAAGCGGGACGGAACCTACGAGCAGTACTTC,CASRKRDGTYEQYF
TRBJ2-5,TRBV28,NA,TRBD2,TGTGCCAGCAGTTTCTCGGGACTAGCGGTCTTCCAAGAGACCCAGTACTTC,CASSFSGLAVFQETQYF
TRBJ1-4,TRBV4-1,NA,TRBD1,TGCGCCAGCAGCCCCACCGTCGACAGGGCTGAAAAACTGTTTTTT,CASSPTVDRAEKLFF
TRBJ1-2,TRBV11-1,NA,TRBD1,TGTGCCAGCAGCTCGACAGGGGAAGGCTACACCTTC,CASSSTGEGYTF
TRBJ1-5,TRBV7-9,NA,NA,TGTGCCAGCAGCTCAGGGAATCAGCCCCAGCATTTT,CASSSGNQPQHF
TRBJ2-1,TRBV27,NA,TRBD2,TGTGCCAGCTTTAGCGGGTTTTACAATGAGCAGTTCTTC,CASFSGFYNEQFF
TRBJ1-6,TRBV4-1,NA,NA,TGCGCCAGCAGCCAACAGGGGAACTCCTATAATTCACCCCTCCACTTT,CASSQQGNSYNSPLHF
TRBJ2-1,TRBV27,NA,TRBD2,TGTGCCAGCAGTTTATCTCAACTAGCGGGAAGAGAGCAGTTCTTC,CASSLSQLAGREQFF
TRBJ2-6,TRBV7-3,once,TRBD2,TGTGCCAGCAGCTTAGGGACTAGCCTCTCTGGGGCCAACGTCCTGACTTTC,CASSLGTSLSGANVLTF
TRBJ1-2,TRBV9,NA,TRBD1,TGTGCCAGCAGCCCCCATGGGACAGCCCGTGGCTACACCTTC,CASSPHGTARGYTF
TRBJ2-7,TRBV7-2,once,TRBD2,TGTGCCAGCAGCTTATTCGGGGGGGCCCTCGACGAGCAGTACTTC,CASSLFGGALDEQYF
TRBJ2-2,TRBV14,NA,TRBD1,TGTGCCAGCAGCCATAGAGACAGGGGGACCGGGGAGCTGTTTTTT,CASSHRDRGTGELFF
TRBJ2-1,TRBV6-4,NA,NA,TGTGCCAGCAGTGACAGAGACAATGAGCAGTTCTTC,CASSDRDNEQFF
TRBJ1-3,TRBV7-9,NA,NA,TGTGCCAGCAGCCAGACAGTTTCCTCTGGAAACACCATATATTTT,CASSQTVSSGNTIYF
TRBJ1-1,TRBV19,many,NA,TGTGCCAGTAGTATAACGGTAAACACTGAAGCTTTCTTT,CASSITVNTEAFF
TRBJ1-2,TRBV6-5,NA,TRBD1,TGTGCCAGCAGTTCCCACAGGGGAGGCTACACCTTC,CASSSHRGGYTF
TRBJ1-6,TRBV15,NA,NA,TGTGCCACCAGCATCCGGCGGGACTATAATTCACCCCTCCACTTT,CATSIRRDYNSPLHF
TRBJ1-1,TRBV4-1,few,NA,TGCGCCAGCAGGTCCTGGGGCGAGGCCACTGAAGCTTTCTTT,CASRSWGEATEAFF
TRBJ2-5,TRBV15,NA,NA,TGTGCCACCAGCAGAAATTCGAGAGCGGCCCAAGAGACCCAGTACTTC,CATSRNSRAAQETQYF
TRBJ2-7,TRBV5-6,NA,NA,TGTGCCAGCAGCCCTGAGCGAGAAAGCTCCTACGAGCAGTACTTC,CASSPERESSYEQYF
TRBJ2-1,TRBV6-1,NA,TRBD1,TGTGCCAGCACCCCGGACAGGGGGCTCCTCAATGAGCAGTTCTTC,CASTPDRGLLNEQFF
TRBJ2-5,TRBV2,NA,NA,TGTGCCGGATACAGGTCCCGCGGGGCCCAGTACTTC,CAGYRSRGAQYF
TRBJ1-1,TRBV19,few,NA,TGTGCCAGTAGTCCGCGACAGGTAATGTATGCTGAAGCTTTCTTT,CASSPRQVMYAEAFF
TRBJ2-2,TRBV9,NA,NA,TGTGCCAGCAGAGTGGGAGTTGAGATCACCGGGGAGCTGTTTTTT,CASRVGVEITGELFF
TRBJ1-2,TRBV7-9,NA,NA,TGTGCCAGCAGCTGGGGGGGTGGGGTAGAGAACTATGGCTACACCTTC,CASSWGGGVENYGYTF
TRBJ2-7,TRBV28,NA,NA,TGTGCCAGCCAACGTGGGGGGGCCTCCGAGCAGTACTTC,CASQRGGASEQYF
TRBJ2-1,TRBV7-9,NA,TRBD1,TGTGCCAGCAGCCCCGGGGCGTGGGACAGGGGGGACAATGAGCAGTTCTTC,CASSPGAWDRGDNEQFF
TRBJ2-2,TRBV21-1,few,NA,TGTGCCAGCAGCCCCCCCGGGAAGCCGGGTACCGGGGAGCTGTTTTTT,CASSPPGKPGTGELFF
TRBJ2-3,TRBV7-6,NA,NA,TGTGCCAGCAGCTTAGCTTCCGGGACGGGACTTGCAGATACGCAGTATTTT,CASSLASGTGLADTQYF
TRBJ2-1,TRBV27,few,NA,TGTGCCACCCACTTCGCTGGGAGAAGTGGTGAGCAGTTCTTC,CATHFAGRSGEQFF
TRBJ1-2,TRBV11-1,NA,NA,TGTGCCAGCAGCCCCCTAAAACTCACAGGCGGGGACTATGGCTACACCTTC,CASSPLKLTGGDYGYTF
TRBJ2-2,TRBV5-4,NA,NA,TGTGCCAGCAGCAGCGCCACCGGGGAGCTGTTTTTT,CASSSATGELFF
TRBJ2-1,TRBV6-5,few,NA,TGTGCCAGCGGATTATTGGACAGTTCGGGCAATGAGCAGTTCTTC,CASGLLDSSGNEQFF
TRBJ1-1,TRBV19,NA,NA,TGTGCCAGTAGTATAGACCCCAGGGGGAACACTGAAGCTTTCTTT,CASSIDPRGNTEAFF
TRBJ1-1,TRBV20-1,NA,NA,TGCAGTGCCCCGGAGCGTTCTGAAGCTTTCTTT,CSAPERSEAFF
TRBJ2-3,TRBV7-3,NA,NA,TGTGCCAGCAGCCTGACCGGGACATACACAGATACGCAGTATTTT,CASSLTGTYTDTQYF
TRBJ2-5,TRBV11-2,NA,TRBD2,TGTGCCAGCAGCTTCGGCCTAGCGGGGGGTTCGTACCAAGAGACCCAGTACTTC,CASSFGLAGGSYQETQYF